This T cell receptor beta chain came from a study of blood T cell repertoires in COVID-19. Whole-study context: Nucleic acid was either cDNA or gDNA, and it came from T cells, B-cell-depleted T cells, or PBMCs.

In the original workflow: Reference gene primer amplification gave nucleated cell count estimates. Assay used: immunoSEQ multiplex PCR; TCRdb lists only in-frame clones, some missing. V, J and clone size are those of that table, while D and trimming were read from the DNA. The sample lists about 350,000 clones, about 90% occurring once. The germline CDR1 and CDR2 sequences are SGHAT and FQNNGV. Trimming removed 5 bases from V and 8 bases from J, with 18 bases in between. The CDR3 has 14 amino acids. Participants' reported clinical history set cohort assignment. The study counted Cohort 3 donors as recovered given two negative PCRs, clearance, or symptom resolution.

The chain links TRBV11-2 to TRBJ1-2, with D maybe TRBD1 (5 bases). The sequence came from a woman in her 30s who had recovered from COVID-19. The specimen sequenced was PBMCs or T cells enriched from blood (not recorded which). The chain's CDR3 is CASSQGTLEGGYTF. DNA of the CDR3: TGTGCCAGCAGCCAAGGGACGCTGGAGGGGGGCTACACCTTC.